Presented here are 25 T cell receptor beta chains from one specimen sequenced in a study of CD8 T cells in ankylosing spondylitis (dated by TCRdb to 2017 to 2019). Libraries came from 5' RACE. Sequenced using an Illumina HiSeq 2500. The public reads were reanalyzed by TCRdb: fastp trimming at Q25, MiXCR alignment, in-frame beta chains only. Identical CDR3 protein sequences are pooled into one entry, listed with their most common genes and DNA. The sample yields roughly 400,000 distinct CDR3 sequences; under 25% were counted once. The biggest ten clones account for 16% of the sample. Antigens for these TCRs are unknown. Here is what the overall study found, with its caveats: A TCR beta motif made up of several highly homologous amino acid variants appeared to be characteristic of blood from ankylosing spondylitis patients.

Sequenced sample: blood, either unsorted or a sorted T cell fraction (not recorded which). The source is a male donor with ankylosing spondylitis.

This clonotype has a handful of counts. The chain joins TRBV4-2 to TRBJ1-5, with D unclear. CDR1 and CDR2 from the germline V gene are LGHNA and YNFKEQ. The CDR3 contains 12 residues. V lost 2 bases, J lost 4 bases, and 3 bases lay in between. CDR3 DNA: TGTGCCAGCAGCCAACCGAATCAGCCCCAGCATTTT. Translated: CASSQPNQPQHF.

V gene TRBV7-6 combines with J gene TRBJ2-3, with TRBD1 as a possible D gene (6 bases). The CDR3 totals 16 residues. Germline CDR1 and CDR2: SGHVS and FNYEAQ. V dropped 0 bases and J dropped 1 base, with 11 bases sitting between them. CDR3 nucleotide sequence: TGTGCCAGCAGCTTAGCACAGGGTGGTGGCACAGATACGCAGTATTTT. Translating gives CASSLAQGGGTDTQYF.

This clonotype has only a few counts. DNA of the CDR3: TGCGCCAGCAGCCTCGGGGAGGTCCCAGATACGCAGTATTTT. Residues: CASSLGEVPDTQYF. The V gene is TRBV5-1, the J gene TRBJ2-3; a weak D match, TRBD2 (6 bases). Germline CDR1 reads SGHRS; CDR2 reads YFSETQ. Trimming pared 4 bases from V and 4 bases from J, leaving 13 bases between. This CDR3 contains 14 residues. Supplemented by reference TRBV5-1 and TRBJ2-3, the full variable domain reads KAGVTQTPRYLIKTRGQQVTLSCSPISGHRSVSWYQQTPGQGLQFLFEYFSETQRNKGNFPGRFSGRQFSNSRSEMNVSTLELGDSALYLCASSLGEVPDTQYFGPGTRLTVL.

This clonotype came up a few times. The J gene is TRBJ1-2, the V gene TRBV4-1, with D hard to call. The CDR3 totals 16 residues. Per the germline V gene, CDR1 is MGHRA and CDR2 is YSYEKL. V gave up 0 bases and J gave up 4 bases, with 15 bases separating them. The CDR3 nucleotides read TGCGCCAGCAGCCAAGATCATGGGGTGCCCCGCTATGGCTACACCTTC. Protein sequence: CASSQDHGVPRYGYTF.

This clonotype was picked up a small number of times. The chain links TRBV2 to TRBJ1-5; 11 bases align to TRBD1. This CDR3 is built from 15 residues. V was clipped by 5 bases and J by 5 bases; unmatched bases: 5. Germline CDR1 SNHLY, CDR2 FYNNEI. The CDR3 sequence: CASSWDRGSDQPQHF. The CDR3 nucleotides are TGTGCCAGCAGTTGGGACAGGGGGAGCGATCAGCCCCAGCATTTT.

The table lists this clonotype with a few counts. The V and J genes are TRBV6-5 and TRBJ2-7; 10 bases are shared with TRBD1. The germline V gene encodes CDR1 MNHEY and CDR2 SVGAGI. V shed 4 bases, J shed 9 bases, and the junction held 9 bases outside the gene matches. The CDR3 length is 14 residues. CDR3 in DNA: TGTGCCAGCAGTTCCCTACCAGGACAGGGGGTGCAGTACTTC. Its translation is CASSSLPGQGVQYF.

This rearrangement joins TRBV6-1 to TRBJ2-7, with 7 bases matching TRBD2. The CDR3 sequence is 13 residues long. The germline CDR1 and CDR2 sequences are MNHNS and SASEGT. Trimming removed 4 bases from V and 3 bases from J; junction bases left unmatched: 3. CDR3 protein: CASSVPGGYEQYF. The CDR3 DNA reads TGTGCCAGCAGTGTACCGGGAGGCTACGAGCAGTACTTC.

This chain connects TRBV12-3 or TRBV12-4 to TRBJ1-5; D gene ambiguous. Trimming took off 6 bases at V and 7 bases at J, with 16 bases between the two ends. The length of the CDR3 is 14 residues. Written as DNA, the CDR3 is TGTGCCAGCAGACCAGGCCAGTTGGAACAGCCCCAGCATTTT. It specifies CASRPGQLEQPQHF.

This sequence joins TRBV4-3 and TRBJ1-1; D is possibly TRBD1 (5 bases). CDR3 size: 15 residues. Germline values: CDR1 LGHNA, CDR2 YSLEER. Trimming left V 0 bases short and J 4 bases short, with 12 bases between. CDR3 nucleotides: TGCGCCAGCAGCCAAGACCCGGGGGTTCCCACTGAAGCTTTCTTT. Amino acids: CASSQDPGVPTEAFF.

This clonotype occurred a few times. The chain has TRBV19 and TRBJ2-1; 10 bases agree with TRBD2. The CDR3 extends over 15 amino acids. Germline assignment: CDR1 LNHDA and CDR2 SQIVND (reference sequence). V lost 3 bases and J lost 7; bases outside the gene matches: 6. The CDR3 DNA reads TGTGCCAGTAGTATCTTCAGCGGGAGGGTAAATGAGCAGTTCTTC. Amino acid sequence: CASSIFSGRVNEQFF.

This clonotype occurred a few times. This chain connects TRBV20-1 to TRBJ2-7; D is perhaps TRBD2 (5 bases). V lost 3 bases and J lost 7, with 16 bases in between. CDR1 and CDR2 (germline): DFQATT, SNEGSKA (reference sequence). There are 13 residues in the CDR3. The CDR3 coding sequence is TGCAGTGCTAGCGGGGTCTTTACGGGGGAGCAGTACTTC. This gives the protein CSASGVFTGEQYF.

V usage is TRBV14 and J usage is TRBJ2-5; a possible D gene is TRBD2 (6 bases). Germline V gene lookup returns CDR1 SGHDN and CDR2 FVKESK. V shed 4 bases and J shed 4 bases, with 13 bases lying between them. CDR3 length: 14 residues. The CDR3 DNA is TGTGCCAGCAGCCTGGGGGGAGCAGTAGAGACCCAGTACTTC. This sequence encodes CASSLGGAVETQYF.

The chain recombines TRBV21-1 with TRBJ2-5; TRBD2 is the table's D call and was not checked against the DNA. The J call may be incorrect, as the DNA end agrees better with TRBJ2-7. TRBV21-1 is a pseudogene locus. The CDR3 is 11 amino acids. The CDR3 DNA sequence: TGTGCCAGCAGCAATGACTACGAGCAGTACTTC. Translating it yields CASSNDYEQYF.

This clonotype has more than one count but fewer than ten. The chain joins TRBV11-3 to TRBJ1-1; tentative D call: TRBD1 (5 bases). CDR1 and CDR2 (germline): SGHNT, YENEEA. This CDR3 spans 14 amino acids. Trimming stripped 6 bases from V and 8 bases from J, with 19 bases between. CDR3 in amino acids: CASRGTSPKAEAFF. The CDR3 DNA follows: TGTGCCAGCAGGGGGACCTCCCCAAAGGCGGAAGCTTTCTTT.

This clonotype was observed a handful of times. The chain combines TRBV18 with TRBJ1-5, with D maybe TRBD1 (6 bases). Trimming removed 3 bases at V and 4 bases at J, with 13 bases between. Germline CDR1 reads KGHSH; CDR2 reads LQKENI. CDR3 length: 15 amino acids. CDR3 loop: CASSPVTGDNQPQHF. CDR3 DNA: TGTGCCAGCTCACCCGTGACAGGTGATAATCAGCCCCAGCATTTT.

This chain uses TRBV3-1 with TRBJ1-6, with D perhaps matching TRBD1 (6 bases). CDR1 is LGHDT, CDR2 YNNKEL, per germline (reference sequence). CDR3 length: 15 amino acids. Trimming removed 4 bases at V and 8 bases at J, with 15 bases between. CDR3: CASSPQTGWDSPLHF. CDR3 nucleotide sequence: TGTGCCAGCAGCCCACAGACAGGCTGGGATTCACCCCTCCACTTT.

V and J are TRBV29-1 and TRBJ2-7, with D possibly being TRBD2 (6 bases). The ends were cut back, 4 bases at V and 7 bases at J, with 20 bases in the middle. The CDR3 consists of 14 residues. Germline loops: CDR1 SQVTM, CDR2 ANQGSEA. This chain's CDR3 is CSVGLVAPAGEQYF. Here the CDR3 DNA reads TGCAGCGTTGGTCTGGTGGCCCCCGCGGGGGAGCAGTACTTC.

This clonotype was found a few times. The V gene is TRBV12-3 or TRBV12-4, the J gene TRBJ2-5; D perhaps matches TRBD1 (6 bases). The V end was cut by 6 bases, the J end by 5 bases, with 19 bases between. This CDR3 is 15 amino acids long. CDR3 region: CASSGNGTFKETQYF. DNA of the CDR3: TGTGCCAGCAGCGGGAACGGGACATTCAAGGAGACCCAGTACTTC.

This clonotype was seen a handful of times. V gene TRBV7-9 combines with J gene TRBJ2-3; D unclear. The ends were cut back, 2 bases at V and 2 bases at J, with 11 bases in the middle. Per the germline V gene, CDR1 is SEHNR and CDR2 is FQNEAQ (reference sequence). This CDR3 contains 15 residues. CDR3 sequence reads: CASSLRGADTDTQYF. The DNA for the CDR3 is TGTGCCAGCAGCTTACGAGGTGCGGACACAGATACGCAGTATTTT.

The V call is TRBV6-2 or TRBV6-3, the J call TRBJ2-4; D gene uncertain. There are 14 residues in the CDR3. The germline V gene has CDR1 MNHEY and CDR2 SVGEGT. Trimming removed 6 bases from V and 0 bases from J, with 9 bases in between. Written as DNA, the CDR3 is TGTGCCAGCAGCCAAACTCTAGCCAAAAACATTCAGTACTTC. Translated, it gives CASSQTLAKNIQYF.

The sample holds a few counts of this clonotype. The rearrangement joins TRBV16 to TRBJ1-5, with D unresolved. The germline V and J ends were trimmed by 0 bases and 7 bases, with 10 bases remaining between them. There are 14 residues in the CDR3. The V gene's germline CDR1 is KGHSY and CDR2 FQNENV. CDR3 in amino acids: CASSQSGLSQPQHF. The CDR3 DNA reads TGTGCCAGCAGCCAATCAGGGCTTAGCCAGCCCCAGCATTTT.

This clonotype has only a few counts. The chain links TRBV9 to TRBJ1-1; 12 positions match TRBD1. The ends lost 0 bases at V and 10 bases at J; junction bases unmatched: 10. Germline V gives CDR1 SGDLS, CDR2 YYNGEE. The CDR3 covers 16 residues. Here the CDR3 DNA reads TGTGCCAGCAGCGTAGAGGGACGGGGACAGGGGGCGAGAGCTTTCTTT. Encoded protein: CASSVEGRGQGARAFF. Variable domain in full (rest from reference TRBV9 and TRBJ1-1): DSGVTQTPKHLITATGQRVTLRCSPRSGDLSVYWYQQSLDQGLQFLIQYYNGEERAKGNILERFSAQQFPDLHSELNLSSLELGDSALYFCASSVEGRGQGARAFFGQGTRLTVV.

This chain connects TRBV30 to TRBJ2-3, with 8 bases identical to TRBD2. The CDR3 is made up of 16 amino acids. Trimming cost V 0 bases and J 8 bases; bases outside gene matches: 13. Per the germline V gene, CDR1 is GTSNPN and CDR2 is SVGIG (reference sequence). CDR3 sequence (DNA): TGTGCCTGGAGTGTACTTGGCGGGAGGATGCCGGTTACGCAGTATTTT. It is translated as CAWSVLGGRMPVTQYF.

With regard to this clonotype: The junction does not match germline at one end; this may be a read error. This chain connects TRBV14 to TRBJ2-5, with D perhaps being TRBD1 or TRBD2 (5 bases each). CDR1 SGHDN and CDR2 FVKESK come from the germline V gene. CDR3 length equals 15 residues. CDR3 DNA sequence: TGTGCCAGCGGCCAAAGGACCGGGACGAAAGAGACCCAGTACTTC. This codes for CASGQRTGTKETQYF.

This clonotype showed up just a few times. The rearrangement uses TRBV18 and TRBJ1-1; 9 nucleotides line up with TRBD1. The germline V gene encodes CDR1 KGHSH and CDR2 LQKENI. The length of the CDR3 is 13 residues. V lost 2 bases to trimming and J lost 10 bases; unmatched junction nucleotides: 5. This CDR3 reads CASSPGQGRGAFF. Here the CDR3 DNA reads TGTGCCAGCTCACCAGGACAGGGGCGGGGAGCTTTCTTT.